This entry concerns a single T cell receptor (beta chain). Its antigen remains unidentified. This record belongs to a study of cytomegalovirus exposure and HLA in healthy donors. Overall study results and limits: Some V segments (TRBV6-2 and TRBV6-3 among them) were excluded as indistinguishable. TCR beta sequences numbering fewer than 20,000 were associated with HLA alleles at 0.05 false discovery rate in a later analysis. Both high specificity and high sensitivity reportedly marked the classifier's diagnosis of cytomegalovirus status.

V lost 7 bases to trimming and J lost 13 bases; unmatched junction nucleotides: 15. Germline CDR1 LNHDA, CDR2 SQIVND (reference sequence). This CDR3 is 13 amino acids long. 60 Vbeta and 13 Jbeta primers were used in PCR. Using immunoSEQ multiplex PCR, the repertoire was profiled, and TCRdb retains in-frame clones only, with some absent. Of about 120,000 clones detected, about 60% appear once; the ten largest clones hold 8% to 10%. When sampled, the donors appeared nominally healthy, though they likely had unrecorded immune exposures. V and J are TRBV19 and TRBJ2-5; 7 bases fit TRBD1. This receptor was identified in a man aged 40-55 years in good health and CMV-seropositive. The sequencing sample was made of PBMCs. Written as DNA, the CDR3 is TGTGCCAGTAACCAGCAGTACAGGGGTTCTATGTACTTC. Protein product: CASNQQYRGSMYF.